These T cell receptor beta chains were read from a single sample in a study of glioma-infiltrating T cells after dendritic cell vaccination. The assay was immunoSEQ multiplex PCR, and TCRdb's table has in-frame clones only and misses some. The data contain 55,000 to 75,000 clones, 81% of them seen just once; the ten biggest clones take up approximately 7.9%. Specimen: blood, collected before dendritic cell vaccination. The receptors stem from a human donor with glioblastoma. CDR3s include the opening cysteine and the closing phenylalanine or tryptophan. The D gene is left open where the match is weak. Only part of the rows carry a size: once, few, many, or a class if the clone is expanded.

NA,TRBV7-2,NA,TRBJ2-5,CASRHWREASETQYF,TGTGCCAGCAGACACTGGAGGGAGGCCTCCGAGACCCAGTACTTC
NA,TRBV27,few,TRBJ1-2,CASSSPAGGSNYGYTF,TGTGCCAGCAGCTCCCCTGCGGGGGGGTCTAACTATGGCTACACCTTC
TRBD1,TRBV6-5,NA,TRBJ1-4,CASSYGTGAPNEKLFF,TGTGCCAGCAGTTACGGGACAGGGGCCCCAAATGAAAAACTGTTTTTT
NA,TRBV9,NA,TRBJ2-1,CASSVTVYNEQFF,TGTGCCAGCAGCGTTACAGTATACAATGAGCAGTTCTTC
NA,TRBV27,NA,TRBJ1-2,CASSFAGKNYGYTF,TGTGCCAGCAGTTTCGCGGGGAAGAACTATGGCTACACCTTC
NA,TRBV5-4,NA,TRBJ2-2,CASSWGQNTGELFF,TGTGCCAGCAGCTGGGGACAGAACACCGGGGAGCTGTTTTTT
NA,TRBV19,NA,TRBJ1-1,CASSPRTVPSNTEAFF,TGTGCCAGTTCTCCACGGACAGTCCCGTCGAACACTGAAGCTTTCTTT
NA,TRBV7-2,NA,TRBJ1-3,CASSQLAGSGNTIYF,TGTGCCAGCAGCCAACTAGCAGGTTCTGGAAACACCATATATTTT
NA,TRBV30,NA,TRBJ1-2,CAWSPGLYGYTF,TGTGCCTGGAGTCCGGGACTCTATGGCTACACCTTC
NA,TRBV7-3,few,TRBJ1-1,CASREGGGSSEAFF,TGTGCCAGCAGGGAGGGAGGGGGGAGTTCTGAAGCTTTCTTT
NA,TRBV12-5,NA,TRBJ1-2,CASGLVTARSGYTF,TGTGCTAGTGGTTTGGTTACAGCTCGAAGTGGCTACACCTTC
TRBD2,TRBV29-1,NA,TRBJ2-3,CSVGRLAGLTDTQYF,TGCAGCGTTGGACGTCTAGCGGGGCTCACAGATACGCAGTATTTT
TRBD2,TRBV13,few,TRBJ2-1,CASRPTSGVNEQFF,TGTGCCAGCAGACCGACTAGCGGGGTCAATGAGCAGTTCTTC
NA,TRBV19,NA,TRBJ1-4,CASSAQPTGSTNEKLFF,TGTGCCAGTAGTGCCCAACCGACTGGGTCAACTAATGAAAAACTGTTTTTT
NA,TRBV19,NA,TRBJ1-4,CASSIAYATNEKLFF,TGTGCCAGTAGTATAGCGTATGCAACTAATGAAAAACTGTTTTTT
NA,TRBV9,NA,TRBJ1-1,CASSVTPSSANTEAFF,TGTGCCAGCAGCGTAACCCCGTCGAGCGCCAACACTGAAGCTTTCTTT
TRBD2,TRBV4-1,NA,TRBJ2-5,CASSQEGKAGGVETQYF,TGCGCCAGCAGCCAAGAGGGGAAAGCGGGGGGCGTCGAGACCCAGTACTTC
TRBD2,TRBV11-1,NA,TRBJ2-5,CASSINWGLAGEETQYF,TGTGCCAGCAGCATCAATTGGGGGCTAGCGGGGGAAGAGACCCAGTACTTC
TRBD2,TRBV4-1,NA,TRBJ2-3,CASSPMGSGGTDTQYF,TGCGCCAGCAGCCCCATGGGAAGCGGGGGGACAGATACGCAGTATTTT